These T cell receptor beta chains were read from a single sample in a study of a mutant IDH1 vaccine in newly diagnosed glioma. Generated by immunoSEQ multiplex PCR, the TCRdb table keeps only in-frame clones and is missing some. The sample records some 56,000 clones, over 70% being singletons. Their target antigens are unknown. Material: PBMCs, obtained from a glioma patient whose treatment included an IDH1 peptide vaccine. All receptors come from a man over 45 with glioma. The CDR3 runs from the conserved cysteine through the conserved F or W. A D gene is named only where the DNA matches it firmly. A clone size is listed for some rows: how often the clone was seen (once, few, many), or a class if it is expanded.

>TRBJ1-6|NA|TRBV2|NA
TGTGCCAGCACCGGGTCTTTTCGATCACCCCTCCACTTT
CASTGSFRSPLHF
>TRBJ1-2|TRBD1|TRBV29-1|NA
TGCAGCGTAGGACAGGGGGCGCCGGTCAATGGCTACACCTTC
CSVGQGAPVNGYTF
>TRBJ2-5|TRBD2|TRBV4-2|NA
TGTGCCAGCAGCCAAGATTGGAGCGGGGGGGCCGTTAAAGAGACCCAGTACTTC
CASSQDWSGGAVKETQYF
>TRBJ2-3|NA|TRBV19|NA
TGTGCCAGTAACCCAGGGGGACTGACAGATACGCAGTATTTT
CASNPGGLTDTQYF
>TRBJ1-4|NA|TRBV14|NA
TGTGCCAGCAGCCGATCCGAAGGGACCTCCCTCCGATCTAATGAAAAACTGTTTTTT
CASSRSEGTSLRSNEKLFF
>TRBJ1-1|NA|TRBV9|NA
TGTGCCAGCAGCGTAGAACCAAGACTAATGAACACTGAAGCTTTCTTT
CASSVEPRLMNTEAFF
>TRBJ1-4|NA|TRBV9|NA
TGTGCCAGCAGCGTAGGAGGAACTAATGAAAAACTGTTTTTT
CASSVGGTNEKLFF
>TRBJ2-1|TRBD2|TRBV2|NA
TGTGCCAGCAGTGACGGACTAGCGCCCTGGGGGGAGCAGTTCTTC
CASSDGLAPWGEQFF
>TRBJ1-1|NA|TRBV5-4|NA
TGTGCCAGCAGCTTGGTTGGAAAAACGATGAACACTGAAGCTTTCTTT
CASSLVGKTMNTEAFF
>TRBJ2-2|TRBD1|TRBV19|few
TGTGCCAGTAGTACCCCCCGAGGGGGCGACACCGGGGAGCTGTTTTTT
CASSTPRGGDTGELFF
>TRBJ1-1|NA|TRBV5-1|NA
TGCGCCAGCAGCTTGTTGGGGGGGCGGGCTGAAGCTTTCTTT
CASSLLGGRAEAFF
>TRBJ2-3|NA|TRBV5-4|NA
TGTGCCAGCAGCTGGGATGGGGGGGCGACAGATACGCAGTATTTT
CASSWDGGATDTQYF
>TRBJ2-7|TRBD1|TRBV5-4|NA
TGTGCCAGCAGCTTTGACAGGGGGAACGAGCAGTACTTC
CASSFDRGNEQYF
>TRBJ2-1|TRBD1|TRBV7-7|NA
TGTGCTAGCAGCGCGGGACAGGGCAGCAATGAGCAGTTCTTC
CASSAGQGSNEQFF
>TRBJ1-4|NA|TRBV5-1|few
TGCGCCAGCAGCTTGGAGGCGGGGGTTGCTAATGAAAAACTGTTTTTT
CASSLEAGVANEKLFF
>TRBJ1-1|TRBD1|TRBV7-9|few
TGTGCCAGCAGCTTAACGGCCCGGACAGGGGATAATGAAGCTTTCTTT
CASSLTARTGDNEAFF
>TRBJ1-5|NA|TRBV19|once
TGTGCCAGTAGTACGACAGTATATAGCAATCAGCCCCAGCATTTT
CASSTTVYSNQPQHF
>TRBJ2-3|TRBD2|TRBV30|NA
TGTGCCTGGAGTGTAAGCGGGAGGACAGATACGCAGTATTTT
CAWSVSGRTDTQYF
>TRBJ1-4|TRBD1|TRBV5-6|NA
TGTGCCAGCAGCCCGGGGACAGGACTTAATGAAAAACTGTTTTTT
CASSPGTGLNEKLFF
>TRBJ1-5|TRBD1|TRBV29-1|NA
TGCAGCGTTACAGACGGGACAGGGGTACGGAGCAATCAGCCCCAGCATTTT
CSVTDGTGVRSNQPQHF
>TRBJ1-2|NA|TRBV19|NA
TGTGCCAGTAGTATTGTTGGGACTAACTATGGCTACACCTTC
CASSIVGTNYGYTF
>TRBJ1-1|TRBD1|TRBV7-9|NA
TGTGCCAGCAGCTTCCAAACCGGGACAGCTGAAGCTTTCTTT
CASSFQTGTAEAFF
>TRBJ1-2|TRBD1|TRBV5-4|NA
TGTGCCAGCAGCCATAGACAGGGGCCGTCAGGTAGCTATGGCTACACCTTC
CASSHRQGPSGSYGYTF
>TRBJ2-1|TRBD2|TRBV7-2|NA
TGTGCCAGCAGCTTTGGGACTAGCGGGTACAATGAGCAGTTCTTC
CASSFGTSGYNEQFF
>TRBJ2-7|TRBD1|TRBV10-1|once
TGCGCCAGCAGTAGGGGACAGGGGGCGTACGAGCAGTACTTC
CASSRGQGAYEQYF
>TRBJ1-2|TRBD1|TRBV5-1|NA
TGCGCCAGCAGCAAGGGACAGGCCCTAGCGGACTATGGCTACACCTTC
CASSKGQALADYGYTF
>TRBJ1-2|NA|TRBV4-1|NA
TGCGCCAGCAGCCAAGTGGATCCGGCTGGGGGCTACACCTTC
CASSQVDPAGGYTF
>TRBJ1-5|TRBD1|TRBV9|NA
TGTGCCAGCAGCGTCGGAACAGGGGTGGATCAGCCCCAGCATTTT
CASSVGTGVDQPQHF
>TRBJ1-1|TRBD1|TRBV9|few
TGTGCCAGCAGCCGGCAGGGGGTCGAAGCTTTCTTT
CASSRQGVEAFF
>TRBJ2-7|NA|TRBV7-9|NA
TGTGCCAGCAGCCGCACGGCTTCCTACGAGCAGTACTTC
CASSRTASYEQYF
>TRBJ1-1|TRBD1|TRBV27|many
TGTGCCAGCACTTTACAGGGGGGAGACGGTGAAGCTTTCTTT
CASTLQGGDGEAFF
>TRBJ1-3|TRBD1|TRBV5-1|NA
TGCGCCAGCAGCCTGGGACAGGCTGGAAACACCATATATTTT
CASSLGQAGNTIYF
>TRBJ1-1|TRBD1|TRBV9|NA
TGTGCCAGCAGCTCAAAGCGGACAGGGATGAACACTGAAGCTTTCTTT
CASSSKRTGMNTEAFF
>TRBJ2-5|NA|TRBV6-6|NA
TGTGCCAGCAGTTACTCGAAGTACGGGGCACAAGAGACCCAGTACTTC
CASSYSKYGAQETQYF
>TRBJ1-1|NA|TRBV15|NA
TGTGCCACCAGCAGAGATCGGGCAAACACTGAAGCTTTCTTT
CATSRDRANTEAFF
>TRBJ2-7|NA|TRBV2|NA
TGTGCCAGCAGCGGAGGTCCAGGGATCTACGAGCAGTACTTC
CASSGGPGIYEQYF
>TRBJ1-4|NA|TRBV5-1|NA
TGCGCCAGCAGCTTGGAAGGGAATAGGGAAAAACTGTTTTTT
CASSLEGNREKLFF
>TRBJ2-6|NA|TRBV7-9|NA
TGTGCCAGCAGCGACGGACAGTTTTCATCTGGGGCCAACGTCCTGACTTTC
CASSDGQFSSGANVLTF
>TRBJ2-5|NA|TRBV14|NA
TGTGCCAGCAGCCCTACTTCCGAGACCCAGTACTTC
CASSPTSETQYF
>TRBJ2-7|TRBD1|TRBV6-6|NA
TGTGCCAGCCGGACAGGGAGCTTCTACGAGCAGTACTTC
CASRTGSFYEQYF
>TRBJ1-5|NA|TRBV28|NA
TGTGCCAGCAGTTCCGCCCGTTGGTCCTACAATCAGCCCCAGCATTTT
CASSSARWSYNQPQHF
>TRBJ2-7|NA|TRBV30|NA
TGTGCCTGGAGTGTACAGGCCGGGCAGTACTTC
CAWSVQAGQYF
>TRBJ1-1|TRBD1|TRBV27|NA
TGTGCCAGCAGTTTCCGGGACAGGGGGCATGCTTTCTTT
CASSFRDRGHAFF
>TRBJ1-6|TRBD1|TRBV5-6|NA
TGTGCCAGCAGCTCCTCGGACAGGGACACAAGCTCCTATAATTCACCCCTCCACTTT
CASSSSDRDTSSYNSPLHF
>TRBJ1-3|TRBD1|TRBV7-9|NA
TGTGCCAGCAGCCGGGACAGGCCTGGAAACACCATATATTTT
CASSRDRPGNTIYF
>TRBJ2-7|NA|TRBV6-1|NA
TGTGCCAGCAGTGAGACGGGCTCCTACGAGCAGTACTTC
CASSETGSYEQYF
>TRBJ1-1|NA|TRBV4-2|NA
TGTGCCAGCAGCCAAGAAGAAGGAGGACGGACATTC
CASSQEEGGRTF
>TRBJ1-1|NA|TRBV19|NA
TGTGCCAGTAGTGGCCAGGGAGGCACTGAAGCTTTCTTT
CASSGQGGTEAFF